Listed below are T cell receptor beta chains from one sample, sequenced in a study of cytomegalovirus exposure and HLA in healthy donors. Sequenced by immunoSEQ multiplex PCR; TCRdb stores in-frame clones only, minus some. The profile shows around 130,000 clones, about 80% of them singletons. The sample taken for sequencing was PBMCs. Receptors originate from a woman aged 45 to 65 in good health and CMV-seronegative. CDR3s include the opening cysteine and the closing phenylalanine or tryptophan. A D gene is named only where the DNA matches it firmly. Size is stated for part of the rows, as once, few or many counts, or as a class when the clone is expanded.

J,D,size,V,DNA,CDR3
TRBJ1-2,TRBD1,once,TRBV11-3,TGTGCCAGCAGCACCCCCCGCCGGGACAGGGGGTCTGGTGGCTACACCTTC,CASSTPRRDRGSGGYTF
TRBJ2-7,TRBD1,.,TRBV5-1,TGCGCCAGCAGCGTCGGGACAGGATTTTCCGAGCAGTACTTC,CASSVGTGFSEQYF
TRBJ2-7,.,.,TRBV18,TGTGCCAGCTCACCAGTTAGGGGACTCACCTACGAGCAGTACTTC,CASSPVRGLTYEQYF
TRBJ1-1,.,.,TRBV5-8,TGTGCCAGCTCCCCGACAACGAACACTGAAGCTTTCTTT,CASSPTTNTEAFF
TRBJ2-5,.,.,TRBV28,TGTGCCAGCAGTCGGGGGGCGGAGGAGACCCAGTACTTC,CASSRGAEETQYF
TRBJ2-1,.,.,TRBV28,TGTGCCAGCAGTTCGGGGGGCAACAATGAGCAGTTCTTC,CASSSGGNNEQFF
TRBJ1-2,TRBD1,.,TRBV7-9,TGTGCCAGCAGCTTAACGAGGGGGCAAGGCTACACCTTC,CASSLTRGQGYTF
TRBJ2-2,.,.,TRBV25-1,TGTGCCAGCAGTGAATCGGTGCAGCTGTTTTTT,CASSESVQLFF
TRBJ2-1,.,.,TRBV6-1,TGTGCCAGCAGTGAAGCGGGAGTCTTGGCTGAGCAGTTCTTC,CASSEAGVLAEQFF
TRBJ2-1,TRBD1,.,TRBV4-3,TGCGCCAGCAGCCACGGACAGGGGGCGCCTACTTTCAATGAGCAGTTCTTC,CASSHGQGAPTFNEQFF
TRBJ2-2,TRBD2,.,TRBV5-1,TGCGCCAGCAGTCCTGGACTAGCGGGGAGGACCGGGGAGCTGTTTTTT,CASSPGLAGRTGELFF
TRBJ2-5,.,.,TRBV7-3,TGTGCCAGCAGCTTCGGGGAACTCCCGTACCAAGAGACCCAGTACTTC,CASSFGELPYQETQYF
TRBJ2-1,.,.,TRBV18,TGTGCCAGCTCAGGGAGAACATCTGCGGATGAGCAGTTCTTC,CASSGRTSADEQFF
TRBJ2-5,.,.,TRBV2,TGTGCCAGCATCCTAACCCAAGAGACCCAGTACTTC,CASILTQETQYF
TRBJ2-3,TRBD2,.,TRBV7-2,TGTGCCAGCAGCTTAGGGGGACTAGCGGGAGTCACAGATACGCAGTATTTT,CASSLGGLAGVTDTQYF
TRBJ2-3,.,.,TRBV28,TGTGCCAGCAGTTTACTGGATACGCAGTATTTT,CASSLLDTQYF
TRBJ2-1,TRBD2,.,TRBV19,TGTGCCAGTACCTTACTAGCGGGATCCTACAATGAGCAGTTCTTC,CASTLLAGSYNEQFF
TRBJ2-1,TRBD1,.,TRBV9,TGTGCCAGCAGCGTAGCAGATATCCGGGACAGAAGCCCCAATGAGCAGTTCTTC,CASSVADIRDRSPNEQFF